A selection of T cell receptor beta chains follows, all from one sample in a study of T-cell reconstitution after alpha-beta-depleted transplantation in children. TCRdb analysed the PCR reads with MiXCR anew, one entry per CDR3 protein. The table has fewer than 700,000 distinct CDR3 sequences, more than 20% seen once. The starting material was PBMCs, mostly from graft donor cells, obtained 360 days after TCRalphabeta/CD19-depleted stem cell transplant. The receptors come from a boy less than two years old who had a stem cell transplant for acute myeloid leukemia, so the T cells may come from the graft donor. Both conserved end residues are part of each CDR3. The order of the fields is D gene, J gene, CDR3 length, V gene, clone size, CDR3 protein, CDR3 DNA. D genes are given only for firm matches. Not every row has a clone size; where given, it reads once, few, many or a size class.

NA,TRBJ2-7,16,TRBV12-3/TRBV12-4,many,CASSFGNRDTPYEQYF,TGTGCCAGCAGTTTTGGTAACCGGGACACACCCTACGAGCAGTACTTC
NA,TRBJ1-5,12,TRBV12-3/TRBV12-4,many,CASSLVGQPQHF,TGTGCCAGCAGTTTAGTCGGCCAGCCCCAGCATTTT
NA,TRBJ2-5,16,TRBV5-1,NA,CASSLGDILGGETQYF,TGCGCCAGCAGCTTGGGGGACATACTCGGAGGGGAGACCCAGTACTTC
TRBD1,TRBJ2-6,18,TRBV5-1,NA,CASSNKGQGPSGANVLTF,TGCGCCAGCAGCAACAAGGGACAGGGACCCTCTGGGGCCAACGTCCTGACTTTC
TRBD2,TRBJ2-3,18,TRBV4-3,few,CASSQDRITSGPSDTQYF,TGCGCCAGCAGCCAAGATCGGATTACTAGCGGGCCTTCAGATACGCAGTATTTT
NA,TRBJ1-1,15,TRBV10-2,many,CASSEGAGTGTEAFF,TGCGCCAGCAGTGAAGGAGCCGGGACGGGCACTGAAGCTTTCTTT
NA,TRBJ2-3,15,TRBV25-1,few,CASSASAPSTDTQYF,TGTGCCAGCAGTGCCTCAGCACCTAGCACAGATACGCAGTATTTT
TRBD1,TRBJ1-5,14,TRBV6-1,NA,CASSKQGFGQPQHF,TGTGCCAGCAGTAAACAGGGGTTTGGCCAGCCCCAGCATTTT
NA,TRBJ2-3,13,TRBV7-2,many,CASRQTGIDTQYF,TGTGCCAGCAGACAAACAGGGATCGATACGCAGTATTTT
TRBD2,TRBJ2-5,13,TRBV25-1,many,CASSDWGGETQYF,TGTGCCAGCAGTGATTGGGGGGGAGAGACCCAGTACTTC
TRBD1,TRBJ2-6,18,TRBV11-2,NA,CASSNAPQGAPGANVLTF,TGTGCCAGCAGTAACGCACCACAGGGGGCGCCTGGGGCCAACGTCCTGACTTTC
TRBD1,TRBJ2-5,16,TRBV12-3/TRBV12-4,many,CASRRGTGNRQETQYF,TGTGCCAGCAGACGAGGGACAGGGAACCGCCAAGAGACCCAGTACTTC
NA,TRBJ1-1,12,TRBV6-5,few,CASSTPNTEAFF,TGTGCCAGCAGCACCCCGAACACTGAAGCTTTCTTT
NA,TRBJ2-3,16,TRBV29-1,many,CSVDSGQLSSTDTQYF,TGCAGCGTTGATTCGGGACAACTTTCTAGCACAGATACGCAGTATTTT
NA,TRBJ2-7,12,TRBV6-5,many,CASKDRAYEQYF,TGTGCCAGCAAGGACAGAGCCTACGAGCAGTACTTC
TRBD1,TRBJ2-2,14,TRBV11-2,many,CASSTHRGAGELFF,TGTGCCAGCAGCACTCACAGGGGCGCCGGGGAGCTGTTTTTT
NA,TRBJ2-1,15,TRBV12-5,many,CASGPHLDSFSEQFF,TGTGCTAGTGGTCCCCATTTAGATAGCTTTAGTGAGCAGTTCTTC
NA,TRBJ2-1,12,TRBV2,many,CASSEDTTKQFF,TGTGCCAGCAGTGAAGACACGACGAAGCAGTTCTTC
NA,TRBJ2-4,15,TRBV27,few,CASKNRAGSQNIQYF,TGTGCCAGTAAGAATCGGGCGGGGTCCCAAAACATTCAGTACTTC
NA,TRBJ1-1,19,TRBV6-5,NA,CASSLGARGPRRLNTEAFF,TGTGCCAGCAGTTTAGGTGCCAGGGGCCCTCGCCGGCTGAACACTGAAGCTTTCTTT
TRBD1,TRBJ2-1,15,TRBV6-1,NA,CASSKMTGSYNEQFF,TGTGCCAGCAGTAAAATGACAGGGAGCTACAATGAGCAGTTCTTC
NA,TRBJ2-6,17,TRBV7-6,NA,CASSLRSGRSGANVLTF,TGTGCCAGCAGCTTAAGGTCAGGTCGTTCTGGGGCCAACGTCCTGACTTTC
NA,TRBJ2-5,15,TRBV10-2,NA,CASSETAKQKETQYF,TGCGCCAGCAGTGAGACGGCTAAACAAAAAGAGACCCAGTACTTC
NA,TRBJ1-1,14,TRBV7-2,NA,CASSLAHPNTEAFF,TGTGCCAGCAGCTTAGCACACCCGAACACTGAAGCTTTCTTT
NA,TRBJ2-1,15,TRBV2,NA,CAKYGDPNRNNEQFF,TGTGCTAAGTACGGGGATCCGAACCGTAATAATGAGCAGTTCTTC
NA,TRBJ2-5,12,TRBV20-1,NA,CSARNRQETQYF,TGCAGTGCTAGGAACCGACAAGAGACCCAGTACTTC
NA,TRBJ2-1,13,TRBV15,NA,CAKKGGGYNEQFF,TGTGCCAAAAAGGGGGGCGGGTACAATGAGCAGTTCTTC
NA,TRBJ2-6,16,TRBV27,once,CASIGTSHSGANVLTF,TGTGCCAGCATCGGAACCTCGCACTCTGGGGCCAACGTCCTGACTTTC
NA,TRBJ2-3,16,TRBV18,many,CASSRSSRISTDTQYF,TGTGCCAGCTCAAGGTCGTCACGGATTAGCACAGATACGCAGTATTTT
NA,TRBJ2-1,13,TRBV12-3/TRBV12-4,few,CASSSGPHNEQFF,TGTGCCAGCAGTTCCGGGCCCCACAATGAGCAGTTCTTC
TRBD2,TRBJ2-1,18,TRBV12-3/TRBV12-4,many,CASSPGRRMGSGDNEQFF,TGTGCCAGCAGTCCAGGGCGGCGGATGGGTAGCGGGGACAATGAGCAGTTCTTC
TRBD1,TRBJ2-1,14,TRBV7-6,few,CASSFRTGGHEQFF,TGTGCCAGCAGCTTTAGAACAGGGGGGCATGAGCAGTTCTTC
TRBD1,TRBJ1-5,18,TRBV6-1,NA,CASRDGQGLWLSNQPQHF,TGTGCCAGCAGGGACGGACAGGGTCTTTGGCTGAGCAATCAGCCCCAGCATTTT
NA,TRBJ2-6,16,TRBV4-1,once,CASSQEGLSGANVLTF,TGCGCCAGCAGCCAAGAAGGTTTGTCTGGGGCCAACGTCCTGACTTTC
TRBD1,TRBJ2-3,16,TRBV12-3/TRBV12-4,few,CASTRRQGIGTDTQYF,TGTGCCAGCACCAGACGACAGGGAATAGGGACAGATACGCAGTATTTT
TRBD1,TRBJ2-7,16,TRBV3-1,many,CASSLSGTGSSYEQYF,TGTGCCAGCAGCCTCTCGGGGACAGGGAGTTCCTACGAGCAGTACTTC
NA,TRBJ2-3,14,TRBV29-1,NA,CSVEWAGEADTQYF,TGCAGCGTTGAATGGGCAGGGGAGGCAGATACGCAGTATTTT
NA,TRBJ2-4,14,TRBV20-1,few,CSVSRDRAKNIQYF,TGCAGTGTTAGTCGCGACAGGGCCAAAAACATTCAGTACTTC
TRBD1,TRBJ1-1,15,TRBV6-4,NA,CASSDSGQGNTEAFF,TGTGCCAGCAGTGACTCGGGACAGGGTAACACTGAAGCTTTCTTT
TRBD2,TRBJ2-1,15,TRBV20-1,many,CSARDAGGPNNEQFF,TGCAGTGCTAGAGATGCGGGGGGCCCTAACAATGAGCAGTTCTTC
TRBD1,TRBJ2-1,16,TRBV29-1,many,CSVESAGTGGNYEQFF,TGCAGCGTTGAATCGGCCGGGACAGGGGGGAACTATGAGCAGTTCTTC
NA,TRBJ2-5,12,TRBV6-5,many,CASSSTEETQYF,TGTGCCAGCAGTTCGACAGAAGAGACCCAGTACTTC
NA,TRBJ1-1,13,TRBV14,few,CASSRGLNTEAFF,TGTGCCAGCAGCCGGGGATTGAACACTGAAGCTTTCTTT
TRBD2,TRBJ2-2,17,TRBV7-9,NA,CASSSPGLATNTGELFF,TGTGCCAGCAGCTCCCCAGGACTAGCGACGAACACCGGGGAGCTGTTTTTT
TRBD1,TRBJ2-1,12,TRBV20-1,few,CSAMDRGAEQFF,TGCAGTGCTATGGACAGGGGGGCTGAGCAGTTCTTC
TRBD1,TRBJ1-2,15,TRBV7-9,NA,CASSPPGQGSHGYTF,TGTGCCAGCAGCCCACCGGGACAGGGGTCGCATGGCTACACCTTC